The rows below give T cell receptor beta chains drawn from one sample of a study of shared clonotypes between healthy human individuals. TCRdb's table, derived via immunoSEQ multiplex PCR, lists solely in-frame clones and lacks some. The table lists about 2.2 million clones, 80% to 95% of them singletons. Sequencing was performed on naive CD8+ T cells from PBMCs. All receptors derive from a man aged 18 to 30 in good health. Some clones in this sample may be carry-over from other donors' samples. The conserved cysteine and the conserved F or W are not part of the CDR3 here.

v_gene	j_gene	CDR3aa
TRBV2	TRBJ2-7	ASSVQSERVTYEQY
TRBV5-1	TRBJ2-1	ASSSVSSPYNEQF
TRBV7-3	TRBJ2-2	ASSPHPTGTPGELF
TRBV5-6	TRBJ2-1	ASSLVSGRAYNEQF
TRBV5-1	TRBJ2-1	ASSLEPGETPLKDNEQF
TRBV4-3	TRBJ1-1	ASSQDTGSLEAF
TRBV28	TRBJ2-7	ASSLRRLLSSYEQY
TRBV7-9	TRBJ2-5	ASSYPGQRETQY
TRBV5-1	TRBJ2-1	ASSAGDWAHYNEQF
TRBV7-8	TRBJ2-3	ASSLIAGGTDTQY
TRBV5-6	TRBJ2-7	ASSPGGGLYEQY
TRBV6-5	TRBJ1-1	ASRPDRGITEAF
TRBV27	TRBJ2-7	ASRVGLAETYEQY
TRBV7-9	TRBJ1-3	ASRSGTGENTIY
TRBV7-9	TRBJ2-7	ASSLARRGVYEQY
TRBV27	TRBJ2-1	ASSFGREEAYNEQF
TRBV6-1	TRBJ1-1	ASTRGTPNTEAF
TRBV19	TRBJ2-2	ASSSLAGDTGELF
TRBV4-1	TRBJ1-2	ASSQVFNDRGVYGYT
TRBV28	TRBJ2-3	ASIDSGITTDTQY
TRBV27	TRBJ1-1	ASSPLDRPFNEAF
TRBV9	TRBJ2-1	ASRGPTGEQF
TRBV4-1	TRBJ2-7	ASSMRLAYEQY
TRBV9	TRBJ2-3	ASSVVGGSTDTQY
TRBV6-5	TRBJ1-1	ASSYSGRGIGTEAF
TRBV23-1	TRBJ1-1	ASSHLNRAGDTEAF
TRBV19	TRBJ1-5	ASSMYGDGNQPQH
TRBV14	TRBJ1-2	ASSPRSLRSYT